This T cell receptor beta chain was found in a study of blood T cell repertoires in COVID-19. Measured with immunoSEQ multiplex PCR; TCRdb has only the in-frame clones, and not every one. The top ten clones hold 0.75% to 0.9% of a sample with approximately 300,000 clones, roughly 90% of them seen once. The CDR3 totals 15 residues. The germline gives CDR1 SGDLS, CDR2 YYNGEE. The germline V and J ends were trimmed by 0 bases and 2 bases, with 10 bases remaining between them. The TCR originated in a man in his thirties or forties with acute or convalescent COVID-19. The chain couples TRBV9 to TRBJ2-3; possibly TRBD1 for D (5 bases). The sequenced material came from peripheral blood. CDR3 in amino acids: CASSVETDPTDTQYF. DNA for the CDR3: TGTGCCAGCAGCGTAGAGACAGATCCCACAGATACGCAGTATTTT.